The source of this T cell receptor beta chain is a study of glioma-infiltrating T cells after dendritic cell vaccination. Time point denoted: after dendritic cell vaccination, including at tumor progression/relapse. This clone was detected once. Amplification used 60 V beta primers and 13 J beta primers. The repertoire was sequenced with immunoSEQ multiplex PCR; TCRdb's copy has only in-frame clones and lacks some. The repertoire has approximately 110,000 clones, around 87% of them found once; the top ten carry roughly 3%. Per the germline V gene, CDR1 is MGHDK and CDR2 is SYGVNS. Trimming at V came to 1 base and at J to 3 bases, leaving 3 bases not matched to a gene. This CDR3 has 15 amino acids.

The genes are TRBV25-1 and TRBJ2-1, with TRBD1 identical over 7 bases. The receptor comes from a human donor with glioblastoma. The sequencing used blood, collected after dendritic cell vaccination. As DNA, the CDR3 is TGTGCCAGCAGTGAATTCGGGGACAGCTACAATGAGCAGTTCTTC. Its protein product is CASSEFGDSYNEQFF.